The 4 T cell receptor beta chains in this list originate from one sample, sequenced in a study of OX40 agonist ivuxolimab in advanced cancers. Produced via immunoSEQ multiplex PCR; TCRdb's table is partial and in-frame only. The sample has over 80,000 clones; under 85% are singletons. The sample was CD4+ or CD8+ T cells sorted from blood, taken in a trial of the OX40 agonist ivuxolimab. All receptors come from an adult with an advanced solid tumor such as melanoma, head and neck, liver or kidney cancer.

The chain recombines TRBV5-1 with TRBJ2-3; 8 bases are shared with TRBD2. V lost 5 bases to trimming and J lost 4 bases; unmatched junction nucleotides: 6. The CDR3 sequence is 14 residues long. Germline V gives CDR1 SGHRS, CDR2 YFSETQ. In nucleotides, the CDR3 is TGCGCCAGCAGACCAGCGGGAGCTCCAGATACGCAGTATTTT. This encodes CASRPAGAPDTQYF.

This chain uses TRBV11-2 with TRBJ1-2, with D perhaps matching TRBD1 (5 bases). The CDR3 length is 14 residues. Germline CDR1 and CDR2: SGHAT and FQNNGV. V was cut by 5 bases and J by 2 bases, with 12 bases left in between. CDR3 protein: CASSPDSTNYGYTF. The DNA for the CDR3 is TGTGCCAGCAGCCCCGACAGTACCAACTATGGCTACACCTTC.

This clone was observed once. The chain joins TRBV6-4 to TRBJ2-2; D is undetermined. Germline lookup yields CDR1 MRHNA and CDR2 SNTAGT. The CDR3 contains 14 residues. V gave up 0 bases and J gave up 5 bases, with 7 bases separating them. CDR3 amino acids: CASSDSDTTGELFF. In DNA, the CDR3 is TGTGCCAGCAGTGACTCCGACACAACCGGGGAGCTGTTTTTT.

This clone occurred once. J is TRBJ1-5 and V is TRBV2; D call uncertain. Trimming removed 5 bases from V and 1 base from J, with 9 bases in between. This CDR3 has 14 amino acids. Per the germline V gene, CDR1 is SNHLY and CDR2 is FYNNEI. This CDR3 reads CASSPAVSNQPQHF. In nucleotides, the CDR3 is TGTGCCAGCAGTCCCGCCGTAAGCAATCAGCCCCAGCATTTT.